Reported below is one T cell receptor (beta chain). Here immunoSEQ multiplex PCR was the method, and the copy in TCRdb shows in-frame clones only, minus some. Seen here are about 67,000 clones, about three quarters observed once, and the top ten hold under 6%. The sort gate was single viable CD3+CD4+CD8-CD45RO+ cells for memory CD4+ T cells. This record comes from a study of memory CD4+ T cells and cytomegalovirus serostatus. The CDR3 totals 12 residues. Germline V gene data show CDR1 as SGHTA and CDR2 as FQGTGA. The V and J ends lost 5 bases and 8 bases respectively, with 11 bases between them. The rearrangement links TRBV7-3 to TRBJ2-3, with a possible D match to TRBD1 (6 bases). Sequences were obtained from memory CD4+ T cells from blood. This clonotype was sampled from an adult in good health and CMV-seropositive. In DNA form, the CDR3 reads TGTGCCAGCAGCCAGGGGTCCGGTACGCAGTATTTT. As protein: CASSQGSGTQYF. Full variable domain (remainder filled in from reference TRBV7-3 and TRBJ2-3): GAGVSQTPSNKVTEKGKYVELRCDPISGHTALYWYRQSLGQGPEFLIYFQGTGAADDSGLPNDRFFAVRPEGSVSTLKIQRTERGDSAVYLCASSQGSGTQYFGPGTRLTVL.